Included here is one TCR beta chain sequence, with context. These data belong to a study of tumor-infiltrating lymphocytes in oesophageal squamous cell carcinoma. Trimming shortened V by 2 bases and J by 4 bases, and 6 bases separated the two germline ends. The CDR3 covers 13 residues. Germline CDR1 reads MNHEY; CDR2 reads SVGAGI. TCRdb redid the calling of the PCR reads with MiXCR, one entry per CDR3 protein. The data show about 8,700 distinct CDR3 sequences, with about 70% seen just once and around 34% held by the top ten. The TCR sequence derives from a female donor with esophageal squamous cell carcinoma. Material for sequencing was esophageal tumor tissue. V usage is TRBV6-5 and J usage is TRBJ2-1; the D is unclear. The CDR3 DNA follows: TGTGCCAGCAGTTACCAGGCTTACAATGAGCAGTTCTTC. Its translation: CASSYQAYNEQFF.